A selection of T cell receptor beta chains follows, all from one sample in a study of beta chain features in type 1 diabetes. Profiled with immunoSEQ multiplex PCR; TCRdb holds only in-frame clones, not every one. The data hold hundreds of thousands of clones, with over 12% observed a single time. The sequenced sample consisted of naive CD4+ T cells from blood. These receptors were taken from a man younger than 35 with type 1 diabetes. Each CDR3 is given with its conserved first and last residue.

TRBJ2-7 TRBV28 CASSLGTYEQYF
TRBJ2-7 TRBV4-1 CASSQDDWAPYEQYF
TRBJ1-2 TRBV28 CASSLSGILYGYTF
TRBJ2-7 TRBV4-1 CASSHRTDGTSGVGEQYF
TRBJ1-5 TRBV13 CASSLRGGGQPQHF
TRBJ2-3 TRBV5-1 CASSSPTDTQYF
TRBJ2-4 TRBV9 CASSVGAELKNIQYF
TRBJ2-2 TRBV7-2 CASSTAPSRVSTGELFF
TRBJ2-4 TRBV14 CASSQSGGSWIQYF
TRBJ2-7 TRBV7-9 CASSSTLGTGSYEQYF
TRBJ2-3 TRBV9 CASTSPESGNTDTQYF
TRBJ2-5 TRBV7-9 CASSLGELAGQETQYF
TRBJ1-6 TRBV2 CASIRQGNNSPLHF
TRBJ1-2 TRBV7-9 CASSPRRRTRIYGYTF